Listed here are 3 T cell receptor beta chains from one sample, sequenced in a study of CD8+ T cells in alopecia areata. RNA extraction was followed by reverse transcription into cDNA, which acted as the sequencing template. Libraries were prepared by immunoSEQ multiplex PCR; TCRdb keeps only in-frame clonotypes and omits some of them. The repertoire holds 160,000 or so clones, with 40% to 65% as singletons. The sample was CD8+ T cells sorted from blood, taken at week 0. Receptors were obtained from a human donor with alopecia areata.

The chain couples TRBV27 to TRBJ1-6, with unresolved D. The CDR3 sequence is 17 residues long. V was pared by 10 bases and J by 0 bases, with 19 bases between. Per the germline V gene, CDR1 is MNHEY and CDR2 is SMNVEV (reference sequence). The CDR3 nucleotides read TGTGCCATCCCCCTTAGGAGGGTTTGCTCCTATAATTCACCCCTCCACTTT. Translated: CAIPLRRVCSYNSPLHF.

This clone has a handful of counts. CDR3 amino acids: CSVEGGDSYNEQFF. CDR3 DNA sequence: TGCAGCGTTGAGGGGGGCGATTCCTACAATGAGCAGTTCTTC. The chain links TRBV29-1 to TRBJ2-1; D may be TRBD1 or TRBD2 (6 bases each). The CDR3 runs 14 residues. CDR1 SQVTM and CDR2 ANQGSEA come from the germline V gene. With 3 bases removed from V and 1 base from J, the gap between germline ends came to 10 bases.

The chain joins TRBV4-3 to TRBJ2-7, with D perhaps assigned TRBD1 or TRBD2 (5 bases each). The CDR3 loop spans 15 amino acids. Looked up from germline, CDR1 is LGHNA and CDR2 is YSLEER. Trimming cost V 2 bases and J 1 base, with 12 bases left between them. CDR3 amino acids: CASSQFRDGSYEQYF. For the CDR3, the DNA is TGCGCCAGCAGCCAATTCCGGGACGGATCCTACGAGCAGTACTTC.